This T cell receptor beta chain is from a study of T cell repertoires in cytomegalovirus infection. Study at large: Researchers turned to recently identified HLA-C-restricted CMV epitopes as well as well-studied HLA-B-restricted ones. Study-wide results and caveats: Cumulative frequency (of public TCR beta family members) identified carriers of CMV plus the relevant HLA.

About this clonotype: Its antigen is not known.

TCRdb redid the calling of the reads with MiXCR, one entry per CDR3 protein. The sample includes approximately 300,000 distinct CDR3 sequences, 25% of them seen just once. This receptor was identified in a human donor in good health (CMV status not recorded). Some clones in this sample may be carry-over from other donors' samples. Here the sequenced sample was cultured PBMCs, taken from culture after CMV antigen stimulation.

CDR3 loop: CASSLLSGIPDNEQFF. The CDR3 bases are TGCGCCAGCAGCCTGCTGAGCGGGATCCCCGACAATGAGCAGTTCTTC. The rearrangement links TRBV4-1 to TRBJ2-1, with 7 bases identical to TRBD2. The CDR3 is made up of 16 amino acids. V dropped 4 bases and J dropped 5; count of bases not matched to a gene: 11. Germline-derived CDR1 and CDR2 are MGHRA and YSYEKL.